This TCR beta chain was captured in a study of long-term antiretroviral therapy in people with HIV. Study-wide results and caveats: Post-ART samples showed increased diversity that remained below transplant donor control levels. The blood, collected between the mid-2000s and the late 2010s, was possibly taken under older ART regimens.

To note about this clone: As yet, its antigen is unknown.

At the survey level, the v3.0 immunoSEQ assay was run. Each sample aimed for 40,000-50,000 sequenced T-cell genomes. The assay was immunoSEQ multiplex PCR, and TCRdb's table has in-frame clones only and misses some. The sample holds about 33,000 clones, 60% to 85% seen once. Germline lookup yields CDR1 MNHEY and CDR2 SVGAGI. V dropped 5 bases and J dropped 6 bases, with 15 bases sitting between them. This CDR3 is built from 14 residues. The rearrangement links TRBV6-5 to TRBJ2-3; possibly TRBD2 for D (6 bases). This specimen consisted of unsorted PBMCs, obtained 2 years after starting antiretroviral therapy. The receptor's source is a woman between 45 and 60 years old with HIV. The CDR3 nucleotides are TGTGCCAGCAGTATGGGGTCAGGGAGGGATACGCAGTATTTT. Translating gives CASSMGSGRDTQYF.